The 17 T cell receptor beta chains reported below all come from one sample, sequenced in a study of blood T cells in healthy people across ages. A second about 7 to 12 cycle PCR used barcoded and J-beta primers. In TCRdb, the 5' RACE reads were re-called with MiXCR into one record per CDR3 protein. The sample consists of over 500,000 distinct CDR3 sequences, about 25% of them appearing once. The data also belong to a second study, concerning T cells of mothers and their children.

Sequences were obtained from blood. The receptors stem from a boy aged 2 to 9 in good health.

This clonotype has at least ten counts. The rearrangement uses TRBV5-1 and TRBJ2-5, with TRBD1 as a possible D gene (6 bases). The J call may be wrong; the DNA end is better matched by TRBJ2-7. The CDR3 contains 15 residues. Germline values: CDR1 SGHRS, CDR2 YFSETQ. CDR3 sequence: CASSLVPGASYEQYF. CDR3 in DNA: TGCGCCAGCAGCTTGGTACCAGGGGCTTCCTACGAGCAGTACTTC.

There are a few counts of this clonotype. CDR3 loop: CASSYSSVGRNEKLFF. CDR3 in DNA: TGTGCCAGCAGTTACAGCAGTGTAGGGCGGAATGAAAAACTGTTTTTT. The chain carries TRBV6-5 and TRBJ1-4; no definite D call. The CDR3 consists of 16 residues. Trimming took 2 bases from V and 5 from J, leaving 15 bases between them. The V gene's germline CDR1 is MNHEY and CDR2 SVGAGI.

The V gene is TRBV4-2, the J gene TRBJ2-5; 9 nucleotides match TRBD2. V shed 6 bases, J shed 3 bases, and the junction held 5 bases outside the gene matches. Looked up from germline, CDR1 is LGHNA and CDR2 is YNFKEQ. The CDR3 extends over 14 amino acids. In DNA, the CDR3 is TGTGCCAGCAGTTTTAGCGGGAGTAAAGAGACCCAGTACTTC. It yields the protein CASSFSGSKETQYF.

This clonotype was found a few times. It is likely a read error, because the conserved phenylalanine at the end of the CDR3 is missing. The DNA is omitted, as the CDR3 cannot be located on it reliably, and the CDR3 follows TCRdb's listing. The V and J genes are TRBV19 and TRBJ2-1; TRBD1 is the table's D call and was not checked against the DNA. A total of 12 residues make up the CDR3, ends included. The germline gives CDR1 LNHDA, CDR2 SQIVND (reference sequence). The CDR3 protein is CASTSMGARRVL.

The chain carries TRBV7-2 and TRBJ2-1; D may be TRBD1 (5 bases). The CDR3 runs 15 residues. Germline lookup yields CDR1 SGHTA and CDR2 FQGNSA. V was cut by 8 bases and J by 2 bases, with 16 bases left in between. CDR3 DNA sequence: TGTGCCAGCGGGTTTCTAGACAGACCCTACAATGAGCAGTTCTTC. This sequence encodes CASGFLDRPYNEQFF.

This clonotype has a handful of counts. The chain employs TRBV24-1 and TRBJ2-1; 10 bases agree with TRBD2. The V gene's germline CDR1 is KGHDR and CDR2 SFDVKD. The ends lost 4 bases at V and 0 bases at J; junction bases unmatched: 2. The CDR3 runs 16 residues. Here the CDR3 reads CATSEGLADSYNEQFF. Written as DNA, the CDR3 is TGTGCCACCAGTGAAGGACTAGCGGACTCCTACAATGAGCAGTTCTTC.

This clonotype was detected a few times. V gene TRBV6-2 or TRBV6-3 combines with J gene TRBJ1-5; D unresolved. Deletions cut 5 bases from V and 15 bases from J, with 14 bases between. The length of the CDR3 is 11 residues. Per germline, CDR1 MNHEY and CDR2 SVGEGT. This CDR3 reads CASSRSSLGHF. In nucleotides, the CDR3 is TGTGCCAGCAGTAGGTCGAGTCTGGGGCATTTT.

The chain couples TRBV7-9 to TRBJ2-5, with TRBD2 identical over 14 bases. Judging by the DNA end, TRBJ2-1 fits better; the J call may be wrong. The length of the CDR3 is 17 residues. Per the germline V gene, CDR1 is SEHNR and CDR2 is FQNEAQ (reference sequence). The DNA of the CDR3 is TGTGCCAGCAGCTTCGGACTAGCGGGAGGATCAATGGATGAGCAGTTCTTC. Its protein is CASSFGLAGGSMDEQFF.

This chain connects TRBV20-1 to TRBJ2-5; 12 nucleotides line up with TRBD2. V trimming: 0 bases; J trimming: 5 bases; junction bases outside the gene matches: 4. The CDR3 is 15 residues long. The germline V gene has CDR1 DFQATT and CDR2 SNEGSKA (reference sequence). CDR3 region: CSARDLLAGGETQYF. The DNA of the CDR3 is TGCAGTGCTAGAGACCTCCTAGCGGGGGGGGAGACCCAGTACTTC.

The rearrangement links TRBV9 to TRBJ2-2, with D perhaps assigned TRBD1 or TRBD2 (5 bases each). The V gene lost 2 bases and the J gene lost 3 bases, with 14 bases spanning the gap. Germline-derived CDR1 and CDR2 are SGDLS and YYNGEE. The CDR3 has 16 amino acids. CDR3 bases: TGTGCCAGCAGCGTGTCGGGGCAGGGTTACACCGGGGAGCTGTTTTTT. It codes for CASSVSGQGYTGELFF.

The table lists this clonotype with a few counts. The DNA of the CDR3 is TGTGCCAGCAGCCGCCTGGGGGGCTACGAGCAGTACTTC. This translates into CASSRLGGYEQYF. V gene TRBV13 combines with J gene TRBJ2-7; D possibly corresponds to TRBD2 (6 bases). Germline CDR1 is PRHDT and CDR2 is FYEKMQ (reference sequence). This CDR3 comprises 13 residues. V was clipped by 5 bases and J by 3 bases, with 11 bases between them.

This clonotype occurred a few times. The gene calls are TRBV3-1 and TRBJ2-1, with 8 bases matching TRBD2. Germline V gene data show CDR1 as LGHDT and CDR2 as YNNKEL (reference sequence). V trimming: 1 base; J trimming: 5 bases; junction bases outside the gene matches: 4. The CDR3 spans 15 residues. The CDR3 here is CASSQAGGPHNEQFF. The CDR3 DNA is TGTGCCAGCAGCCAAGCGGGAGGGCCGCACAATGAGCAGTTCTTC.

In its sample, this clonotype was seen a few times. The gene calls are TRBV29-1 and TRBJ2-7, with TRBD2 matching over 15 bases. This CDR3 contains 14 residues. Germline V gives CDR1 SQVTM, CDR2 ANQGSEA. J lost 4 bases, V lost 7 bases, and 5 bases had no gene match. The CDR3 nucleotides are TGCAGCGCTGGGACTAGCGGGGGGATGTACGAGCAGTACTTC. It translates to CSAGTSGGMYEQYF.

The genes are TRBV25-1 and TRBJ2-3; TRBD2 matches 7 bases. The CDR3 is 16 residues long. With V trimmed by 8 bases and J by 1 base, 12 bases remained unmatched. The germline CDR1 and CDR2 sequences are MGHDK and SYGVNS. The CDR3 loop reads CASRTWERGRTDTQYF. Here the CDR3 DNA reads TGTGCCAGCCGGACCTGGGAGCGGGGACGCACAGATACGCAGTATTTT.

This chain uses TRBV7-9 with TRBJ2-3, with 10 bases lining up with TRBD2. The CDR3 extends over 13 amino acids. Germline V gene lookup returns CDR1 SEHNR and CDR2 FQNEAQ (reference sequence). After removal of 6 bases from V and 10 bases from J, the junction contained 7 bases not matched to a gene. The CDR3 loop reads CASRIAGGVSQYF. CDR3 DNA: TGTGCCAGCAGAATAGCGGGGGGAGTATCGCAGTATTTT. Complete variable domain (other parts from reference TRBV7-9 and TRBJ2-3): DTGVSQNPRHKITKRGQNVTFRCDPISEHNRLYWYRQTLGQGPEFLTYFQNEAQLEKSRLLSDRFSAERPKGSFSTLEIQRTEQGDSAMYLCASRIAGGVSQYFGPGTRLTVL.

This clonotype was observed a handful of times. This rearrangement joins TRBV7-2 to TRBJ1-1, with 8 bases lining up with TRBD1. Trimming took 0 bases from V and 3 from J; bases not matched to a gene: 3. The germline gives CDR1 SGHTA, CDR2 FQGNSA. The CDR3 has 15 residues. The CDR3 protein is CASSLAQGAYTEAFF. The DNA of the CDR3 is TGTGCCAGCAGCTTAGCGCAGGGGGCGTACACTGAAGCTTTCTTT. The full variable domain, its missing parts supplied by reference TRBV7-2 and TRBJ1-1, is GAGVSQSPSNKVTEKGKDVELRCDPISGHTALYWYRQSLGQGLEFLIYFQGNSAPDKSGLPSDRFSAERTGGSVSTLTIQRTQQEDSAVYLCASSLAQGAYTEAFFGQGTRLTVV.

This clonotype has just a few counts. The chain combines TRBV24-1 with TRBJ2-3; a possible D gene is TRBD2 (5 bases). CDR1 KGHDR and CDR2 SFDVKD come from the germline V gene. The germline V and J ends were trimmed by 5 bases and 4 bases, with 6 bases remaining between them. The CDR3 has 12 amino acids. CDR3 sequence: CATSAGADTQYF. CDR3 bases: TGTGCCACCAGTGCCGGGGCAGATACGCAGTATTTT.